The sequence of this T cell receptor (beta chain) was determined in a study of blood T cell repertoires in COVID-19. This CDR3 region has 12 residues. J was trimmed by 7 bases and V by 7 bases; bases with no gene match: 6. Germline CDR1 reads LNHDA; CDR2 reads SQIVND (reference sequence). This clone was counted between two and nine times. Profiled with immunoSEQ multiplex PCR; TCRdb holds only in-frame clones, not every one. Of around 190,000 clones in the sample, roughly 79% were seen once. This clonotype was sampled from a woman aged 40-49 years with COVID-19, enrolled during active disease. This chain joins TRBV19 and TRBJ1-2; 7 positions match TRBD1. Sequencing was carried out using peripheral blood. CDR3 sequence: CASTTGSSGYTF. The CDR3 DNA sequence: TGTGCCAGTACGACAGGGTCAAGTGGCTACACCTTC.